The 31 T cell receptor beta chains presented below share a single source sample, sequenced in a study of blood T cell repertoires in COVID-19. Using immunoSEQ multiplex PCR, the repertoire was profiled, and TCRdb retains in-frame clones only, with some absent. The data contain about 81,000 clones, 75% to 90% of them singletons. Input material: peripheral blood. Every receptor here comes from a woman of 80 years or more with active COVID-19.

The rearrangement joins TRBV10-3 to TRBJ2-3, with a possible D match to TRBD1 (8 bases). Trimming shortened V by 2 bases and J by 2 bases, and 23 bases separated the two germline ends. This CDR3 is 19 amino acids long. CDR1 and CDR2 (germline): ENHRY, SYGVKD. CDR3 residues: CAISESRGLAAGATDTQYF. The CDR3 DNA is TGTGCCATCAGTGAGAGCAGGGGGCTAGCTGCGGGAGCCACAGATACGCAGTATTTT.

This chain links TRBV6-5 with TRBJ1-5; D is unresolved. CDR1 is MNHEY, CDR2 SVGAGI, per germline. The CDR3 contains 13 residues. V dropped 0 bases and J dropped 10 bases, with 10 bases sitting between them. In DNA form, the CDR3 reads TGTGCCAGCAGTTACTCGGGCACGCCCCCCCAGCATTTT. This sequence encodes CASSYSGTPPQHF.

This clone was found once. This chain connects TRBV4-2 to TRBJ1-4; 8 positions match TRBD1. The CDR3 totals 15 residues. Germline lookup yields CDR1 LGHNA and CDR2 YNFKEQ. Trimming removed 9 bases from V and 1 base from J; junction bases left unmatched: 7. The CDR3 reads CASTGGWETNEKLFF. The CDR3 DNA reads TGTGCCAGTACAGGGGGGTGGGAAACTAATGAAAAACTGTTTTTT.

This sequence joins TRBV18 and TRBJ2-2; 10 bases match TRBD1. The CDR3 length is 15 residues. V shed 3 bases and J 6 bases; nucleotides not matched to a gene: 4. Germline loops: CDR1 KGHSH, CDR2 LQKENI. The CDR3 here is CASSPAGQGSGELFF. In DNA, the CDR3 is TGTGCCAGCTCACCGGCGGGACAGGGGTCCGGGGAGCTGTTTTTT.

The chain employs TRBV15 and TRBJ2-7, with D maybe TRBD1 (5 bases). V lost 1 base to trimming and J lost 5 bases, with 18 bases between them. Germline lookup yields CDR1 LNHNV and CDR2 YYDKDF (reference sequence). The CDR3 contains 16 residues. The CDR3 here is CATSRGSGQGRDEQYF. The CDR3 DNA reads as TGTGCCACCAGCAGAGGATCCGGGCAGGGAAGGGACGAGCAGTACTTC.

In DNA form, the CDR3 reads TGTGCCAGCAGCCCCCGGGTCTATAGCTCGAGCTCCTACAATGAGCAGTTCTTC. Translated: CASSPRVYSSSSYNEQFF. V gene TRBV7-9 combines with J gene TRBJ2-1; D ambiguous. Germline CDR1 and CDR2: SEHNR and FQNEAQ (reference sequence). The CDR3 is made up of 18 amino acids. Trimming left V 5 bases short and J 0 bases short, with 20 bases between.

This chain links TRBV29-1 with TRBJ2-3, with TRBD2 matching 9 bases. The CDR3 has 14 amino acids. V was pared by 6 bases and J by 6 bases, with 10 bases of the junction left unmatched. Germline loops: CDR1 SQVTM, CDR2 ANQGSEA. CDR3 DNA: TGCAGCGTGGGGATGACTAGCGGCCCGGATACGCAGTATTTT. Its protein product is CSVGMTSGPDTQYF.

A few counts support this clone. The chain recombines TRBV7-2 with TRBJ2-4; D call uncertain. V dropped 1 base and J dropped 0 bases, with 16 bases sitting between them. This CDR3 comprises 18 residues. Per germline, CDR1 SGHTA and CDR2 FQGNSA. This CDR3 is CASSLGYDFPLAKNIQYF. In nucleotides, the CDR3 is TGTGCCAGCAGCTTAGGGTATGACTTCCCCTTAGCCAAAAACATTCAGTACTTC.

The chain combines TRBV5-4 with TRBJ2-2; TRBD1 matches 9 bases. Germline values: CDR1 SGHNT, CDR2 YYREEE (reference sequence). The length of the CDR3 is 16 residues. The V gene end was trimmed by 4 bases and the J gene end by 7 bases; junction bases not matched to a gene: 11. CDR3 loop: CASSHPGQGEDGELFF. As DNA, the CDR3 is TGTGCCAGCAGCCATCCGGGACAGGGAGAAGACGGGGAGCTGTTTTTT.

The CDR3 DNA reads TGTGCCAGCAGCCGGGGGACAGGGGTAGACCGGGTCACTGAAGCTTTCTTT. This translates into CASSRGTGVDRVTEAFF. The chain employs TRBV7-9 and TRBJ1-1; 10 positions match TRBD1. J was trimmed by 4 bases and V by 5 bases; bases with no gene match: 13. CDR1 and CDR2 (germline): SEHNR, FQNEAQ (reference sequence). This CDR3 is 17 amino acids long.

V and J are TRBV7-9 and TRBJ2-5; a possible D gene is TRBD1 (6 bases). CDR1 is SEHNR and CDR2 is FQNEAQ in the germline V gene (reference sequence). V was cut by 5 bases and J by 0 bases, with 7 bases left in between. The CDR3 is 13 amino acids. CDR3 nucleotides: TGTGCCAGCAGCCGGGACAACCAAGAGACCCAGTACTTC. Translated: CASSRDNQETQYF.

The chain couples TRBV13 to TRBJ2-1, with 11 bases fitting TRBD2. The germline V gene has CDR1 PRHDT and CDR2 FYEKMQ (reference sequence). V shed 1 base, J shed 3 bases, and the junction held 8 bases outside the gene matches. The CDR3 has 18 residues. In DNA, the CDR3 is TGTGCCAGCAGCTTAGCCGTCCCTAGCGGGAGGTACTACAATGAGCAGTTCTTC. Amino acid sequence: CASSLAVPSGRYYNEQFF.

The rearrangement uses TRBV14 and TRBJ2-2; 8 nucleotides align to TRBD2. This CDR3 is built from 14 residues. The J segment lost 3 bases and the V segment lost 4 bases, leaving 1 base of the junction unmatched. Germline V CDR1 and CDR2: SGHDN, FVKESK. As DNA, the CDR3 is TGTGCCAGCAGCCCGACTAGCGACACCGGGGAGCTGTTTTTT. This gives the protein CASSPTSDTGELFF.

The V gene is TRBV7-2, the J gene TRBJ2-5; 8 bases are shared with TRBD1. Trimming at V came to 5 bases and at J to 1 base, leaving 6 bases not matched to a gene. Germline loops: CDR1 SGHTA, CDR2 FQGNSA. The CDR3 totals 15 residues. This chain's CDR3 is CASSARTGPQETQYF. In DNA form, the CDR3 reads TGTGCCAGCAGCGCCCGGACAGGGCCCCAAGAGACCCAGTACTTC.

The gene calls are TRBV27 and TRBJ2-1; a weak D match, TRBD2 (7 bases). This CDR3 is 14 amino acids long. Per the germline V gene, CDR1 is MNHEY and CDR2 is SMNVEV (reference sequence). Between the trimmed V and J ends, which lost 5 bases and 7 bases, there was a span of 15 bases. The CDR3 reads CASSMGEGGNEQFF. The CDR3, as DNA: TGTGCCAGCAGTATGGGGGAGGGGGGGAATGAGCAGTTCTTC.

The CDR3: CASSLTPIYEQYF. The CDR3 region has the DNA TGTGCCAGCAGTTTAACACCGATTTACGAGCAGTACTTC. The J gene is TRBJ2-7, the V gene TRBV12-3 or TRBV12-4; D unresolved. V gave up 2 bases and J gave up 4 bases, with 9 bases separating them. The CDR3 spans 13 residues.

The V call is TRBV4-3, the J call TRBJ2-2, with a weak D call TRBD1 (6 bases). This CDR3 contains 14 residues. Trimming removed 3 bases at V and 3 bases at J, with 8 bases between. Germline loops: CDR1 LGHNA, CDR2 YSLEER. The CDR3 nucleotides read TGCGCCAGCAGCCAGGGGGCGGACACCGGGGAGCTGTTTTTT. This translates into CASSQGADTGELFF.

The genes are TRBV6-5 and TRBJ2-7, with D possibly TRBD2 on 6 matching bases. CDR1 MNHEY and CDR2 SVGAGI come from the germline V gene. The CDR3 spans 14 residues. V lost 3 bases and J 9 bases, leaving 18 bases between the germline ends. In DNA, the CDR3 is TGTGCCAGCAGTTATACTAAAGGAGGGCTCGCGCAGTACTTC. The encoded protein is CASSYTKGGLAQYF.

This chain joins TRBV11-2 and TRBJ2-1; TRBD2 matches at 13 bases. Unmatched junction bases numbered 8, after V lost 5 bases and J lost 7 bases. The germline V gene encodes CDR1 SGHAT and CDR2 FQNNGV. CDR3 size: 16 residues. CDR3 DNA: TGTGCCAGCAGCCCCCGGACTAGCGGGAGTGGAAATGAGCAGTTCTTC. It yields the protein CASSPRTSGSGNEQFF.

The chain uses TRBV10-3 and TRBJ2-7, with D perhaps TRBD2 (6 bases). V shed 4 bases and J shed 0 bases, with 19 bases lying between them. Germline values: CDR1 ENHRY, CDR2 SYGVKD. The CDR3 is 17 residues long. DNA of the CDR3: TGTGCCATCAGTGTAATCGGCGTCGACGGGAGCTCCTACGAGCAGTACTTC. This translates into CAISVIGVDGSSYEQYF.

This clone came up once. The J gene is TRBJ2-7, the V gene TRBV19; 8 bases align to TRBD1. Looked up from germline, CDR1 is LNHDA and CDR2 is SQIVND (reference sequence). This CDR3 spans 15 amino acids. V lost 6 bases and J lost 4; bases outside the gene matches: 11. Here the CDR3 DNA reads TGTGCCAGTAGATACGGACAGGGTACCCCTTACGAGCAGTACTTC. This gives the protein CASRYGQGTPYEQYF.

The gene calls are TRBV4-1 and TRBJ2-7; 8 nucleotides match TRBD1. Per germline, CDR1 MGHRA and CDR2 YSYEKL. V was pared by 4 bases and J by 4 bases, with 12 bases of the junction left unmatched. This CDR3 has 16 residues. The CDR3: CASSPDPGQAPYEQYF. Here the CDR3 DNA reads TGCGCCAGCAGCCCAGACCCGGGACAGGCTCCATACGAGCAGTACTTC.

This chain connects TRBV7-2 to TRBJ2-3, with D possibly TRBD1 on 5 matching bases. V was clipped by 2 bases and J by 4 bases, with 10 bases between them. Germline assignment: CDR1 SGHTA and CDR2 FQGNSA. The length of the CDR3 is 14 residues. CDR3: CASSLRQGADTQYF. The CDR3 region has the DNA TGTGCCAGCAGCTTAAGGCAGGGTGCAGATACGCAGTATTTT. Supplemented by reference TRBV7-2 and TRBJ2-3, the full variable domain reads GAGVSQSPSNKVTEKGKDVELRCDPISGHTALYWYRQSLGQGLEFLIYFQGNSAPDKSGLPSDRFSAERTGGSVSTLTIQRTQQEDSAVYLCASSLRQGADTQYFGPGTRLTVL.

The J gene is TRBJ1-1, the V gene TRBV27, with 9 nucleotides matching TRBD1. J lost 11 bases, V lost 3 bases, and 4 bases had no gene match. This CDR3 has 12 residues. Germline V gene lookup returns CDR1 MNHEY and CDR2 SMNVEV (reference sequence). In DNA, the CDR3 is TGTGCCAGCAGTTTCCGGACAGGGGAGGCTTTCTTT. This gives the protein CASSFRTGEAFF.

This clone was observed a single time. This chain joins TRBV6-5 and TRBJ1-2; no clear D. Germline lookup yields CDR1 MNHEY and CDR2 SVGAGI. The CDR3 sequence is 11 residues long. V lost 9 bases to trimming and J lost 2 bases, with 7 bases between them. The CDR3 spells CASSGNYGYTF. DNA of the CDR3: TGTGCCAGTTCCGGGAACTATGGCTACACCTTC.

In DNA form, the CDR3 reads TGTGCCAGCAGTGGGCCCGTTGGTGAGCAGTTCTTC. It yields the protein CASSGPVGEQFF. The J gene is TRBJ2-1, the V gene TRBV6-4; D is ambiguous. Per the germline V gene, CDR1 is MRHNA and CDR2 is SNTAGT. Trimming stripped 4 bases from V and 9 bases from J, with 10 bases between. The CDR3 is 12 amino acids.

V and J are TRBV25-1 and TRBJ2-7, with 10 bases lining up with TRBD2. The germline V gene encodes CDR1 MGHDK and CDR2 SYGVNS. This CDR3 has 14 amino acids. Unmatched junction bases numbered 4, after V lost 4 bases and J lost 4 bases. CDR3 sequence (DNA): TGTGCCAGCAGTGGGACTAGCGGAGCTTACGAGCAGTACTTC. It is translated as CASSGTSGAYEQYF.

In its sample, this clone was seen once. The gene calls are TRBV9 and TRBJ1-6, with TRBD1 as a possible D gene (5 bases). V was shortened by 1 base and J by 5 bases, with 10 bases between the two germline ends. The CDR3 length is 15 residues. Germline V gene sequence: CDR1 SGDLS, CDR2 YYNGEE. The CDR3 DNA sequence: TGTGCCAGCAGCGTACAGGGAAAGGATAATTCACCCCTCCACTTT. Protein product: CASSVQGKDNSPLHF.

V usage is TRBV28 and J usage is TRBJ1-2, with 11 positions matching TRBD1. The germline V gene encodes CDR1 MDHEN and CDR2 SYDVKM. This CDR3 region has 15 residues. The ends lost 4 bases at V and 8 bases at J; junction bases unmatched: 9. CDR3 protein: CASSYPGQGARGYTF. CDR3 bases: TGTGCCAGCAGTTACCCCGGACAGGGGGCGCGAGGCTACACCTTC.

The chain combines TRBV12-3 or TRBV12-4 with TRBJ2-7; D is possibly TRBD1 (5 bases). CDR3 size: 13 residues. Trimming cost V 3 bases and J 1 base, with 7 bases left between them. In DNA, the CDR3 is TGTGCCAGCAGTTTTGACAGTTCCTACGAGCAGTACTTC. This encodes CASSFDSSYEQYF.

This chain joins TRBV6-5 and TRBJ1-2; possible D gene TRBD1, 5 bases. Trimming pared 5 bases from V and 3 bases from J, leaving 13 bases between. The CDR3 runs to 14 residues. The germline CDR1 and CDR2 sequences are MNHEY and SVGAGI. The CDR3 DNA reads as TGTGCCAGCAGTCTTTTGGGGGGTGACTATGGCTACACCTTC. It encodes CASSLLGGDYGYTF.